The source of this TCR beta chain is a study of blood T cell repertoires in COVID-19. Study-wide background: Samples representing acute and convalescent COVID-19 were sourced from the United States, Italy and Spain. PBMCs, B-cell-depleted T cells, or T cells provided the cDNA or gDNA that made up the material.

The table came from immunoSEQ multiplex PCR; TCRdb's copy has only in-frame clones and leaves some out. The table shows around 56,000 clones, with 65% to 85% occurring only once. V dropped 3 bases and J dropped 3; count of bases not matched to a gene: 3. CDR1 MNHEY and CDR2 SMNVEV come from the germline V gene (reference sequence). CDR3 length: 14 amino acids. This clonotype was obtained from a man in his 60s with acute or convalescent COVID-19. This chain connects TRBV27 to TRBJ1-2; the match to TRBD1 covers 8 bases. The sequencing sample was made of peripheral blood. The chain's CDR3 is CASSLQGAHYGYTF. The CDR3 nucleotides read TGTGCCAGCAGTTTGCAGGGGGCACACTATGGCTACACCTTC.